This TCR beta chain was observed in a study of Ad26.COV2.S vaccination and SARS-CoV-2 variants. Treatment given: some 20 received Ad26.COV2.S at low or high dose, single or two shots; about 5 received placebo; per-sample allocation not given. On day 63 after the first injection, vaccine and placebo recipients gave samples. The donor's status was that of an adult aged 18-55 years in Boston. Spike of the Wuhan-strain SARS-CoV-2 was expressed by an Ad26 vector, which formed the vaccine. Study-wide results and caveats: Spike-specific TCR breadth in vaccine recipients exceeded that seen in placebo recipients. Measurement of non-spike TCR breadth gave similar results in vaccine and placebo recipients.

Profiled with immunoSEQ multiplex PCR; TCRdb holds only in-frame clones, not every one. Of some 520,000 clones listed, approximately 90% are singletons. Germline V CDR1 and CDR2: LGHDT, YNNKEL (reference sequence). This CDR3 is built from 13 residues. The V end lost 1 base, the J end lost 8 bases, and 9 bases lay between the germline ends. About this clone itself: Its antigen remains unknown.

This sample comprised peripheral blood, obtained in a trial of Ad26.COV2.S vaccine versus placebo. The rearrangement joins TRBV3-1 (or the pseudogene TRBV3-2) to TRBJ2-1; D possibly corresponds to TRBD2 (5 bases). This sequence was found in a person aged 18 to 59 who received the Ad26.COV2.S COVID-19 vaccine or a placebo. CDR3 coding DNA: TGTGCCAGCAGCCAAGCGCCTAGCTATGAGCAGTTCTTC. Protein product: CASSQAPSYEQFF.